The clone carrying this TCR beta chain was found once. Antigen specificity is unknown. This sample is part of a study of blood T cells in healthy people across ages. The CDR3 runs to 15 residues. Trimming pared 4 bases from V and 6 bases from J, leaving 16 bases between. CDR1 is SGHTA, CDR2 FQGTGA, per germline. Alongside a J-beta primer mix, a sample-barcoded 5' primer served in a second PCR lasting roughly 6 to 11 cycles. One entry per CDR3 protein, called by TCRdb with MiXCR from the 5' RACE reads. The sample includes 1.8 million or so distinct CDR3 sequences, 35% to 50% of them seen just once. Study results and caveats: Among T cells, TCR beta diversity per million cells dropped roughly linearly as age rose. Estimates drawn from one million T cells were deemed to understate diversity. In long-lived donors, naive CD4+ cell counts and diversity exceeded those of aged donors.

Healthy Russian Caucasian donors spanned ages roughly 6 to 100 years. The sequencing sample was made of blood. This TCR came from a human donor in good health. This chain connects TRBV7-3 to TRBJ2-1; D is possibly TRBD2 (7 bases). CDR3 in DNA: TGTGCCAGCAGCTCAAGAGGGGGGGCCATCAATGAGCAGTTCTTC. It encodes CASSSRGGAINEQFF. The whole variable domain, filled in from reference TRBV7-3 and TRBJ2-1, reads GAGVSQTPSNKVTEKGKYVELRCDPISGHTALYWYRQSLGQGPEFLIYFQGTGAADDSGLPNDRFFAVRPEGSVSTLKIQRTERGDSAVYLCASSSRGGAINEQFFGPGTRLTVL.